This T cell receptor beta chain was captured in a study of blood T cell repertoires in COVID-19. Study information: Some COVID-19 samples were acute and others convalescent; all came from the United States, Italy and Spain. In each case, the material was cDNA or gDNA derived from T cells, B-cell-depleted T cells, or PBMCs.

V lost 2 bases to trimming and J lost 6 bases, with 8 bases between them. There are 13 residues in the CDR3. Sequencing used immunoSEQ multiplex PCR; TCRdb keeps in-frame clones, though not all of them. In the table there are around 290,000 clones, around 90% of which are singletons. The sample consisted of PBMCs or T cells enriched from blood (not recorded which). This clonotype was sampled from a woman in her forties who had recovered from COVID-19. The rearrangement uses TRBV12-3 or TRBV12-4 and TRBJ1-5, with D hard to call. The CDR3 sequence is CASSLTKAQPQHF. The CDR3 region has the DNA TGTGCCAGCAGTTTAACTAAAGCTCAGCCCCAGCATTTT.